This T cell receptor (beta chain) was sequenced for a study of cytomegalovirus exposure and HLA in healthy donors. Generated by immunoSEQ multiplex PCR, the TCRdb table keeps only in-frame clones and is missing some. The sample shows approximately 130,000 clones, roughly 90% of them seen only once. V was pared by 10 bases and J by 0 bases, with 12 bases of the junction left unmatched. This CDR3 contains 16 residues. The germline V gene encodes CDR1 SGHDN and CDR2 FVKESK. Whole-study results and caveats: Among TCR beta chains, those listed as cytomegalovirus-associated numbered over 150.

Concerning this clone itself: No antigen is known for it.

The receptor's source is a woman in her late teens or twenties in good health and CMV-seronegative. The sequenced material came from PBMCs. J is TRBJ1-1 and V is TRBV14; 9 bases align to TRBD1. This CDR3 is CATHDRGVDLNTEAFF. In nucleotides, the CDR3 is TGTGCCACCCACGACAGGGGGGTCGACCTGAACACTGAAGCTTTCTTT.